A selection of T cell receptor beta chains follows, all from one sample in a study of vaccination and CD4 T cells after COVID-19. No cognate antigen is known for these TCRs. MiXCR was run by TCRdb on the PCR reads, yielding one entry per CDR3 protein. The repertoire holds roughly 9,300 distinct CDR3 sequences, with 55% to 75% as singletons. The sample consisted of CD4+ T cells from blood, cultured in vitro. The receptors were gathered from a human donor who had recovered from COVID-19. The CDR3 runs from the conserved cysteine through the conserved F or W. The D gene is left open where the match is weak. Clone size is stated in some rows and not others, as once, few, many or a class when expanded.

v_call: TRBV19
d_call: TRBD1
clone_size: -
j_call: TRBJ1-1
cdr3_nt: TGTGCCAGTAGTATCAGTTGGGACAGCGTCATGAACACTGAAGCTTTCTTT
cdr3_aa: CASSISWDSVMNTEAFF

v_call: TRBV6-2/TRBV6-3
d_call: TRBD1
clone_size: -
j_call: TRBJ1-5
cdr3_nt: TGTGCCAGCAGCGGACAGGGGGCCACAGCTTACGACGATCAGCCCCAGCATTTT
cdr3_aa: CASSGQGATAYDDQPQHF

v_call: TRBV15
d_call: TRBD1
clone_size: -
j_call: TRBJ1-2
cdr3_nt: TGTGCCACCAGCAGAGAGCAAGACAGGGCCTCCTCCACCTTC
cdr3_aa: CATSREQDRASSTF

v_call: TRBV25-1
d_call: -
clone_size: -
j_call: TRBJ1-2
cdr3_nt: TGTGCCAGCAGTGACTCCGACGGCGTCGCTTATGGCTACACCTTC
cdr3_aa: CASSDSDGVAYGYTF

v_call: TRBV7-3
d_call: -
clone_size: -
j_call: TRBJ2-5
cdr3_nt: TGTGCCAGCAGCTCAACGGGGGCGTACCAAGAGACCCAGTACTTC
cdr3_aa: CASSSTGAYQETQYF

v_call: TRBV11-3
d_call: TRBD1
clone_size: few
j_call: TRBJ1-1
cdr3_nt: TGTGCCAGCAGCTCACTCAGGGGGCGTGGGGGAACTTTCTTT
cdr3_aa: CASSSLRGRGGTFF

v_call: TRBV6-2/TRBV6-3
d_call: TRBD1
clone_size: -
j_call: TRBJ1-5
cdr3_nt: TGTGCCAGCAGTTACCCCGGGACAGGACAATATAGCAATCAGCCCCAGCATTTT
cdr3_aa: CASSYPGTGQYSNQPQHF

v_call: TRBV20-1
d_call: TRBD1
clone_size: -
j_call: TRBJ1-2
cdr3_nt: TGCAGTGCTAGGGCCACAGGGGATGGCTACACCTTC
cdr3_aa: CSARATGDGYTF

v_call: TRBV6-1
d_call: TRBD1
clone_size: -
j_call: TRBJ1-1
cdr3_nt: TGTGCCAGCAGTCCAGGGGGAGAACCTACTGAAGCTTTCTTT
cdr3_aa: CASSPGGEPTEAFF

v_call: TRBV6-1
d_call: -
clone_size: few
j_call: TRBJ1-5
cdr3_nt: TGTGCCAGCAGTGAAGGCTGGGCGAGCAATCAGCCCCAGCATTTT
cdr3_aa: CASSEGWASNQPQHF

v_call: TRBV5-4
d_call: TRBD2
clone_size: -
j_call: TRBJ2-3
cdr3_nt: TGTGCCAGCAGCTTCCCTAGCGGGGGGCGCACAGATACGCAGTATTTT
cdr3_aa: CASSFPSGGRTDTQYF

v_call: TRBV12-3/TRBV12-4
d_call: -
clone_size: -
j_call: TRBJ2-7
cdr3_nt: TGTGCCAGCAGGAGACAGGGACTCGACGAGCAGTACTTC
cdr3_aa: CASRRQGLDEQYF

v_call: TRBV6-2/TRBV6-3
d_call: -
clone_size: few
j_call: TRBJ1-2
cdr3_nt: TGTGCCAGCTCGGTCACCGAACAGGGCTACACCTTC
cdr3_aa: CASSVTEQGYTF

v_call: TRBV12-3/TRBV12-4
d_call: -
clone_size: -
j_call: TRBJ2-2
cdr3_nt: TGTGCCAGCAGCTTCCAGGGAGGCGGGGAGCTGTTTTTT
cdr3_aa: CASSFQGGGELFF

v_call: TRBV2
d_call: -
clone_size: -
j_call: TRBJ1-1
cdr3_nt: TGTGCCAGCAGTCTAAAGGGGCCGAACACTGAAGCTTTCTTT
cdr3_aa: CASSLKGPNTEAFF

v_call: TRBV7-9
d_call: -
clone_size: few
j_call: TRBJ1-5
cdr3_nt: TGTGCCAGCAGCTTAGACCCCGTGGTTGGGCAGCCCCAGCATTTT
cdr3_aa: CASSLDPVVGQPQHF

v_call: TRBV9
d_call: TRBD1
clone_size: -
j_call: TRBJ1-2
cdr3_nt: TGTGCCAGCAGCGTCGGCAGGGGGGCGAGCTACACCTTC
cdr3_aa: CASSVGRGASYTF

v_call: TRBV20-1
d_call: -
clone_size: -
j_call: TRBJ1-1
cdr3_nt: TGCAGTGCCCTTCGGGACATGAACACTGAAGCTTTCTTT
cdr3_aa: CSALRDMNTEAFF

v_call: TRBV27
d_call: TRBD1
clone_size: -
j_call: TRBJ1-1
cdr3_nt: TGTGCCAGCAGTCTACAGGGGCAGAACACTGAAGCTTTCTTT
cdr3_aa: CASSLQGQNTEAFF

v_call: TRBV7-3
d_call: -
clone_size: -
j_call: TRBJ2-1
cdr3_nt: TGTGCCAGCAGCTTAAGGGTGACAGGAATCAATGAGCAGTTCTTC
cdr3_aa: CASSLRVTGINEQFF

v_call: TRBV20-1
d_call: -
clone_size: -
j_call: TRBJ1-2
cdr3_nt: TGCAGTGCCGAGGTGGATTTCGGATATGGCTACACCTTC
cdr3_aa: CSAEVDFGYGYTF

v_call: TRBV7-2
d_call: -
clone_size: -
j_call: TRBJ2-7
cdr3_nt: TGTGCCAGCAGCTTAGCGGCCCTCACCTACGAGCAGTACTTC
cdr3_aa: CASSLAALTYEQYF

v_call: TRBV7-2
d_call: -
clone_size: -
j_call: TRBJ2-7
cdr3_nt: TGTGCCAGCAGCAGCTTCGGACAGGGAGGGACCTACGAGCAGTACTTC
cdr3_aa: CASSSFGQGGTYEQYF

v_call: TRBV6-1
d_call: TRBD1
clone_size: -
j_call: TRBJ1-2
cdr3_nt: TGTGCCAGCACCAAACGACAGGGGGTTGATGGCTACACCTTC
cdr3_aa: CASTKRQGVDGYTF

v_call: TRBV7-2
d_call: -
clone_size: once
j_call: TRBJ1-2
cdr3_nt: TGTGCCAGCAGCTTGTCGGGGGCCTATGGCTACACCTTC
cdr3_aa: CASSLSGAYGYTF

v_call: TRBV27
d_call: -
clone_size: -
j_call: TRBJ2-6
cdr3_nt: TGTGCCAGCAGTTTATGGCAGGGGAGCTCTGGGGCCAACGTCCTGACTTTC
cdr3_aa: CASSLWQGSSGANVLTF

v_call: TRBV4-1
d_call: TRBD1
clone_size: -
j_call: TRBJ1-2
cdr3_nt: TGCGCCAGCAGCCTTGACAGGGTATCTAGGGGCTACACCTTC
cdr3_aa: CASSLDRVSRGYTF

v_call: TRBV27
d_call: -
clone_size: few
j_call: TRBJ1-2
cdr3_nt: TGTGCCAGCCGAGGCGCCGGCTATGGCTACACCTTC
cdr3_aa: CASRGAGYGYTF

v_call: TRBV30
d_call: -
clone_size: few
j_call: TRBJ2-1
cdr3_nt: TGTGCCTGGAGTTGGGGGAATGAGCAGTTCTTC
cdr3_aa: CAWSWGNEQFF

v_call: TRBV11-3
d_call: -
clone_size: few
j_call: TRBJ2-7
cdr3_nt: TGTGCCAGCAGCTTATTCAGGGGAACCGAGCAGTACTTC
cdr3_aa: CASSLFRGTEQYF

v_call: TRBV12-3/TRBV12-4
d_call: -
clone_size: -
j_call: TRBJ1-5
cdr3_nt: TGTGCCAGCACCTCGAGCGGGAGTAATCAGCCCCAGCATTTT
cdr3_aa: CASTSSGSNQPQHF

v_call: TRBV23-1
d_call: -
clone_size: few
j_call: TRBJ1-1
cdr3_nt: TGCGCCAGCACCACGGACGGACAGTGGATGAACACTGAAGCTTTCTTT
cdr3_aa: CASTTDGQWMNTEAFF

v_call: TRBV7-3
d_call: TRBD1
clone_size: -
j_call: TRBJ1-1
cdr3_nt: TGTGCCAGCAGCCCTACCGGGACAGGGCTGACTGAAGCTTTCTTT
cdr3_aa: CASSPTGTGLTEAFF

v_call: TRBV5-8
d_call: -
clone_size: -
j_call: TRBJ1-2
cdr3_nt: TGTGCCAGCAACGCACAGGGAGCGGTTAACTATGGCTACACCTTC
cdr3_aa: CASNAQGAVNYGYTF

v_call: TRBV6-1
d_call: -
clone_size: -
j_call: TRBJ1-2
cdr3_nt: TGTGCCAGCCAGGGCAGGGGCTATGGCTACACCTTC
cdr3_aa: CASQGRGYGYTF

v_call: TRBV2
d_call: TRBD1
clone_size: -
j_call: TRBJ1-5
cdr3_nt: TGTGCCAGCAGTGATCGAATAGGGGGCGTTCAGCCCCAGCATTTT
cdr3_aa: CASSDRIGGVQPQHF

v_call: TRBV30
d_call: -
clone_size: -
j_call: TRBJ1-2
cdr3_nt: TGTGCCTGGAGTGTACTGTACACTCCAGGCTATGGCTACACCTTC
cdr3_aa: CAWSVLYTPGYGYTF

v_call: TRBV6-2/TRBV6-3
d_call: -
clone_size: -
j_call: TRBJ1-2
cdr3_nt: TGTGCCAGCCTAACACCGGTCGGCTATGGCTACACCTTC
cdr3_aa: CASLTPVGYGYTF

v_call: TRBV7-3
d_call: -
clone_size: -
j_call: TRBJ1-2
cdr3_nt: TGTGCCAGCAGCCTAGGGTCCGGAGACTATGGCTACACCTTC
cdr3_aa: CASSLGSGDYGYTF

v_call: TRBV4-3
d_call: TRBD1
clone_size: few
j_call: TRBJ1-6
cdr3_nt: TGCGCCAGCAGCCAAGAGACAGGGAGGGGTTCACCCCTCCACTTT
cdr3_aa: CASSQETGRGSPLHF

v_call: TRBV19
d_call: TRBD1
clone_size: -
j_call: TRBJ1-2
cdr3_nt: TGTGCCAGTACGCCGACAGGGAGTCATGGCTACACCTTC
cdr3_aa: CASTPTGSHGYTF

v_call: TRBV5-8
d_call: -
clone_size: -
j_call: TRBJ1-1
cdr3_nt: TGTGCCAGCAGCCCCAGGGTTCCTGAAGCTTTCTTT
cdr3_aa: CASSPRVPEAFF

v_call: TRBV20-1
d_call: -
clone_size: -
j_call: TRBJ1-1
cdr3_nt: TGCAGTGCTAGAGACCCCACCCTCGGCGGAGCTTTCTTT
cdr3_aa: CSARDPTLGGAFF

v_call: TRBV12-3/TRBV12-4
d_call: -
clone_size: few
j_call: TRBJ1-2
cdr3_nt: TGTGCCAGCAGTCGCCGCGGTAATGGCTACACCTTC
cdr3_aa: CASSRRGNGYTF

v_call: TRBV20-1
d_call: -
clone_size: -
j_call: TRBJ1-2
cdr3_nt: TGCAGTGCTAGACCTCTCTCGGGTAACTATGGCTACACCTTC
cdr3_aa: CSARPLSGNYGYTF

v_call: TRBV11-2
d_call: -
clone_size: -
j_call: TRBJ2-2
cdr3_nt: TGTGCCAGCAGCTCAGTCTGGGCGGACACCGGGGAGCTGTTTTTT
cdr3_aa: CASSSVWADTGELFF

v_call: TRBV6-5
d_call: TRBD2
clone_size: -
j_call: TRBJ2-3
cdr3_nt: TGTGCCAGCAGTTACTCGGGACTAGCGGGGGGGGGCACAGATACGCAGTATTTT
cdr3_aa: CASSYSGLAGGGTDTQYF

v_call: TRBV20-1
d_call: -
clone_size: once
j_call: TRBJ1-4
cdr3_nt: TGCAGTGCTAGGTGGAGGGCGCATGAAAAACTGTTTTTT
cdr3_aa: CSARWRAHEKLFF

v_call: TRBV19
d_call: TRBD1
clone_size: few
j_call: TRBJ1-2
cdr3_nt: TGTGCCAGTAGTATCCGGACAGGGACATACTATGGCTACACCTTC
cdr3_aa: CASSIRTGTYYGYTF

v_call: TRBV5-6
d_call: -
clone_size: -
j_call: TRBJ2-1
cdr3_nt: TGTGCCAGCAGCTTGGCCACGGGTGAGCAGTTCTTC
cdr3_aa: CASSLATGEQFF

v_call: TRBV6-2/TRBV6-3
d_call: -
clone_size: -
j_call: TRBJ1-4
cdr3_nt: TGTGCCAGCAGTTACGGTCGGGGGCAGGATGAAAAACTGTTTTTT
cdr3_aa: CASSYGRGQDEKLFF

v_call: TRBV12-3/TRBV12-4
d_call: -
clone_size: -
j_call: TRBJ2-3
cdr3_nt: TGTGCCAGCATTGGGACCGAACTGAGAACAGATACGCAGTATTTT
cdr3_aa: CASIGTELRTDTQYF

v_call: TRBV7-2
d_call: -
clone_size: -
j_call: TRBJ1-1
cdr3_nt: TGTGCCAGCAGCCCCAGACAGTTTTTTGAAGCTTTCTTT
cdr3_aa: CASSPRQFFEAFF